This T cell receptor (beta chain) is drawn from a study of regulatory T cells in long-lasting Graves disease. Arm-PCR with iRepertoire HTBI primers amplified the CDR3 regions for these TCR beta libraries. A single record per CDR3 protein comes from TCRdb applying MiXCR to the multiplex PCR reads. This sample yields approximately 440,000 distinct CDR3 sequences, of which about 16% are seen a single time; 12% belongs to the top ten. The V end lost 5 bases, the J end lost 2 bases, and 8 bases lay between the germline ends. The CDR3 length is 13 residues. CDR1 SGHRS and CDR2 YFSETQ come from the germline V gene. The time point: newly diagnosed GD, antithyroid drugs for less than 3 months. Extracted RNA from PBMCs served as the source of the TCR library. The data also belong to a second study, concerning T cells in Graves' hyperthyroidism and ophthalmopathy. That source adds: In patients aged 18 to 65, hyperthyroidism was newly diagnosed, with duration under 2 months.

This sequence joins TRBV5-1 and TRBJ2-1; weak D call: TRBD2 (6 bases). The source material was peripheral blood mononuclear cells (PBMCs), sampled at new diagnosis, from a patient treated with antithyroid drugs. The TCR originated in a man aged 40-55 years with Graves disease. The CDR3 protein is CASRTSPYNEQFF. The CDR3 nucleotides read TGCGCCAGCAGAACTAGCCCCTACAATGAGCAGTTCTTC. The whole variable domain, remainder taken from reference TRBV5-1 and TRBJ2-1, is KAGVTQTPRYLIKTRGQQVTLSCSPISGHRSVSWYQQTPGQGLQFLFEYFSETQRNKGNFPGRFSGRQFSNSRSEMNVSTLELGDSALYLCASRTSPYNEQFFGPGTRLTVL.